This entry concerns a single T cell receptor beta chain. What it binds is unknown. This sample stems from a study of cytotoxic CD8 clonotypes in ibrutinib-treated CLL. Broader study findings: Clonality at baseline surpassed age-matched healthy donors and tracked circulating CD8+ T-cell counts.

The junction had 6 bases not matched to a gene; V was cut back by 5 bases and J by 5 bases. Per the germline V gene, CDR1 is SGHVS and CDR2 is FQNEAQ. The CDR3 covers 14 residues. Using immunoSEQ multiplex PCR, the repertoire was profiled, and TCRdb retains in-frame clones only, with some absent. This sample has some 200,000 clones, with 70% to 75% found just once. Material: PBMCs, obtained after 12 months of ibrutinib treatment. This clonotype was sampled from a human donor with chronic lymphocytic leukemia. The chain uses TRBV7-8 and TRBJ1-5, with 7 bases aligning to TRBD1. The CDR3 DNA sequence: TGTGCCAGCAGCCCAAACAGGGGAGATCAGCCCCAGCATTTT. It yields the protein CASSPNRGDQPQHF.